This entry lists 5 T cell receptor beta chains sequenced from one sample in a study of blood T cells in healthy people across ages. Next came a second PCR, run for roughly 6 to 11 cycles, which used a sample-barcoded 5' primer along with a J-beta primer mix. TCRdb itself ran the 5' RACE reads through MiXCR, one entry per CDR3 protein. This table holds 1.5 million or so distinct CDR3 sequences, roughly 45% found once. Sequencing input: blood. Every receptor here comes from a woman under 30 in good health.

The chain couples TRBV6-1 to TRBJ1-2; D is ambiguous. V gave up 8 bases and J gave up 6 bases, with 19 bases separating them. This CDR3 is built from 14 residues. CDR1 is MNHNS and CDR2 is SASEGT in the germline V gene. CDR3 nucleotide sequence: TGTGCCAGCGGAGAGTTTTATGGGAGAAATGGCTACACCTTC. Translated: CASGEFYGRNGYTF.

There are a few counts of this clonotype. The genes are TRBV5-1 and TRBJ2-1, with a possible D match to TRBD2 (5 bases). V was shortened by 0 bases and J by 7 bases, with 14 bases between the two germline ends. In germline, CDR1 is SGHRS, CDR2 YFSETQ. This CDR3 contains 15 residues. The chain's CDR3 is CASSLGGSSGNEQFF. The CDR3 region has the DNA TGCGCCAGCAGCTTGGGAGGGAGCAGTGGAAATGAGCAGTTCTTC.

The V and J genes are TRBV20-1 and TRBJ2-1; D might be TRBD2 (5 bases). V was cut by 0 bases and J by 8 bases, with 11 bases left in between. The length of the CDR3 is 13 residues. Per germline, CDR1 DFQATT and CDR2 SNEGSKA (reference sequence). In DNA, the CDR3 is TGCAGTGCTAGAGAAACTAGGCGCGATGAGCAGTTCTTC. Translating gives CSARETRRDEQFF.

The chain recombines TRBV19 with TRBJ2-2; 9 bases are shared with TRBD1. Losses at the gene ends were 5 bases for V and 7 bases for J; bases not matched to a gene: 8. The germline CDR1 and CDR2 sequences are LNHDA and SQIVND (reference sequence). CDR3 length: 15 residues. The CDR3 here is CASSAPGQGLGELFF. The CDR3 DNA reads as TGTGCCAGTAGTGCCCCGGGACAGGGCCTCGGGGAGCTGTTTTTT.

The V and J genes are TRBV2 and TRBJ2-3; 12 bases line up with TRBD2. The CDR3 is made up of 16 amino acids. Germline-derived CDR1 and CDR2 are SNHLY and FYNNEI. The J segment lost 9 bases and the V segment lost 6 bases, leaving 13 bases of the junction unmatched. The CDR3 nucleotides read TGTGCCAGCAGCACTGGACTAGCGGGGACCCAAGGGACGCAGTATTTT. Its protein product is CASSTGLAGTQGTQYF.